Each of the 23 T cell receptor beta chains below was sequenced from the same sample in a study of control samples from healthy donors and cancer patients. Repertoires were generated with immunoSEQ multiplex PCR, while TCRdb's copy carries only in-frame clones and drops some. The data hold some 190,000 clones, with 91% observed a single time. Sequencing used blood. The receptor set was obtained from a man aged 25 to 40 in good health.

The J gene is TRBJ2-1, the V gene TRBV13, with TRBD2 matching over 9 bases. CDR1 is PRHDT, CDR2 FYEKMQ, per germline (reference sequence). Trimming cost V 4 bases and J 12 bases; bases outside gene matches: 13. This CDR3 is built from 15 residues. The DNA for the CDR3 is TGTGCCAGCAGCTATCCCGGCGGGGGGGATTTCGGGCAGTTCTTC. Protein: CASSYPGGGDFGQFF.

This clone was counted a single time. This sequence joins TRBV7-6 and TRBJ2-6; TRBD1 might be the D (5 bases). The CDR3 spans 15 residues. Between the trimmed V and J ends, which lost 5 bases and 5 bases, there was a span of 13 bases. CDR1 and CDR2 from the germline V gene are SGHVS and FNYEAQ. CDR3 bases: TGTGCCAGCAGCCCCATCAGGGATCGGGCCAACGTCCTGACTTTC. Translating gives CASSPIRDRANVLTF.

The rearrangement joins TRBV6-1 to TRBJ1-1, with D maybe TRBD1 (6 bases). Germline V gene sequence: CDR1 MNHNS, CDR2 SASEGT. The CDR3 has 14 residues. V lost 4 bases and J 4 bases, leaving 13 bases between the germline ends. CDR3 in DNA: TGTGCCAGCAGTGGAGCCCTAGGGGGCACTGAAGCTTTCTTT. Amino acids: CASSGALGGTEAFF.

This chain connects TRBV5-1 to TRBJ2-7; perhaps TRBD2 as D (6 bases). Germline CDR1 is SGHRS and CDR2 is YFSETQ. This CDR3 comprises 14 residues. Trimming left V 0 bases short and J 3 bases short, with 10 bases between. This CDR3 is CASSLAGGIYEQYF. The CDR3 DNA is TGCGCCAGCAGCTTGGCCGGCGGGATCTACGAGCAGTACTTC.

The rearrangement joins TRBV9 to TRBJ1-3, with D hard to call. Germline-derived CDR1 and CDR2 are SGDLS and YYNGEE. V dropped 3 bases and J dropped 4 bases, with 11 bases sitting between them. CDR3 length: 14 amino acids. CDR3 region: CASSAGLTGNTIYF. CDR3 DNA: TGTGCCAGCAGCGCGGGATTGACCGGAAACACCATATATTTT.

The genes are TRBV2 and TRBJ2-4; D is unresolved. Deletions cut 5 bases from V and 0 bases from J, with 8 bases between. The CDR3 spans 14 residues. In germline, CDR1 is SNHLY, CDR2 FYNNEI. CDR3 amino acids: CASSFHLAKNIQYF. For the CDR3, the DNA is TGTGCCAGCAGTTTTCATTTAGCCAAAAACATTCAGTACTTC. The complete variable domain, with remaining parts taken from reference TRBV2 and TRBJ2-4, reads EPEVTQTPSHQVTQMGQEVILRCVPISNHLYFYWYRQILGQKVEFLVSFYNNEISEKSEIFDDQFSVERPDGSNFTLKIRSTKLEDSAMYFCASSFHLAKNIQYFGAGTRLSVL.

This chain uses TRBV13 with TRBJ1-1; 8 bases line up with TRBD1. CDR1 and CDR2 (germline): PRHDT, FYEKMQ (reference sequence). After removal of 4 bases from V and 0 bases from J, the junction contained 7 bases not matched to a gene. The CDR3 sequence is 16 residues long. Here the CDR3 DNA reads TGTGCCAGCAGCTACCGACAGGGGACCCTGAACACTGAAGCTTTCTTT. This translates into CASSYRQGTLNTEAFF.

The CDR3 DNA reads TGTGCCAGTACCCTCAGGGGAGGGCAGTCCGCTCGGTGGGCGAACACCGGGGAGCTGTTTTTT. Amino acid sequence: CASTLRGGQSARWANTGELFF. The rearrangement uses TRBV19 and TRBJ2-2; tentatively, D is TRBD2 (7 bases). Trimming removed 7 bases from V and 0 bases from J, with 30 bases in between. Germline V CDR1 and CDR2: LNHDA, SQIVND (reference sequence). This CDR3 has 21 amino acids.

The chain combines TRBV15 with TRBJ1-2; D may be TRBD1 (5 bases). V was pared by 5 bases and J by 4 bases, with 20 bases between. The germline gives CDR1 LNHNV, CDR2 YYDKDF (reference sequence). The CDR3 consists of 16 residues. The CDR3 DNA reads as TGTGCCACCAGCGCAAGAGCAGGGCCCCCCGTCTATGGCTACACCTTC. It is translated as CATSARAGPPVYGYTF.

CDR3 amino acids: CASSPPTYTEAFF. The CDR3 nucleotides read TGTGCCAGCTCACCACCCACGTACACTGAAGCTTTCTTT. This sequence joins TRBV18 and TRBJ1-1; D ambiguous. Germline V lookup: CDR1 KGHSH, CDR2 LQKENI. The V end was cut by 0 bases, the J end by 3 bases, with 5 bases between. This CDR3 comprises 13 residues.

This rearrangement joins TRBV2 to TRBJ1-1; D gene unclear. The CDR3 extends over 13 amino acids. CDR1 and CDR2 from the germline V gene are SNHLY and FYNNEI. Trimming shortened V by 3 bases and J by 6 bases, and 11 bases separated the two germline ends. The CDR3 region is CASSDRVLAEAFF. The CDR3 DNA sequence: TGTGCCAGCAGTGACCGAGTCCTCGCTGAAGCTTTCTTT.

V gene TRBV6-6 combines with J gene TRBJ1-5; no clear D. CDR1 and CDR2 (germline): MNHNY, SVGAGI (reference sequence). V was shortened by 0 bases and J by 0 bases, with 6 bases between the two germline ends. The CDR3 has 15 residues. The CDR3 nucleotides are TGTGCCAGCAGTTACTCCCTTAGTAGCAATCAGCCCCAGCATTTT. Encoded protein: CASSYSLSSNQPQHF.

This chain links TRBV7-2 with TRBJ2-3; D may be TRBD2 (6 bases). The CDR3 sequence is 13 residues long. Germline CDR1 is SGHTA and CDR2 is FQGNSA. Trimming removed 5 bases at V and 10 bases at J, with 16 bases between. CDR3 sequence: CASSARLVSAQYF. As DNA, the CDR3 is TGTGCCAGCAGCGCACGACTAGTCTCAGCGCAGTATTTT.

The V gene is TRBV6-1, the J gene TRBJ1-2; no clear D gene. CDR3 length equals 15 residues. Germline V gene data show CDR1 as MNHNS and CDR2 as SASEGT. The V end lost 2 bases, the J end lost 8 bases, and 18 bases lay between the germline ends. The CDR3 loop reads CASSEIINTGGGYTF. The DNA of the CDR3 is TGTGCCAGCAGTGAAATAATTAACACCGGAGGGGGCTACACCTTC.

The chain recombines TRBV5-1 with TRBJ2-2, with 7 bases lining up with TRBD1. Germline V gene lookup returns CDR1 SGHRS and CDR2 YFSETQ. This CDR3 has 15 amino acids. The V and J ends lost 5 bases and 6 bases, in that order; junction bases with no gene match: 10. In DNA, the CDR3 is TGCGCCAGCAGTCTTGGACAGGAGGTCTCCGGGGAGCTGTTTTTT. The encoded protein is CASSLGQEVSGELFF.

This clone was picked up one time. This chain joins TRBV19 and TRBJ1-1; D may be TRBD1 (5 bases). There are 15 residues in the CDR3. Germline CDR1 LNHDA, CDR2 SQIVND (reference sequence). The V end lost 3 bases, the J end lost 5 bases, and 16 bases lay between the germline ends. In nucleotides, the CDR3 is TGTGCCAGTAGTATCATTTCGGGGGGAGGGACTGAAGCTTTCTTT. This gives the protein CASSIISGGGTEAFF. The complete variable domain, with remaining parts taken from reference TRBV19 and TRBJ1-1, reads DGGITQSPKYLFRKEGQNVTLSCEQNLNHDAMYWYRQDPGQGLRLIYYSQIVNDFQKGDIAEGYSVSREKKESFPLTVTSAQKNPTAFYLCASSIISGGGTEAFFGQGTRLTVV.

This chain connects TRBV5-8 to TRBJ1-6; weak D call: TRBD1 (5 bases). The CDR3 has 13 residues. The germline V and J ends were trimmed by 9 bases and 8 bases, with 15 bases remaining between them. Germline assignment: CDR1 SGHTS and CDR2 YDEGEE. CDR3 residues: CANPRRGDSPLHF. The CDR3 bases are TGTGCCAACCCCCGAAGGGGAGATTCACCCCTCCACTTT.

The gene calls are TRBV3-1 (or the pseudogene TRBV3-2) and TRBJ2-7, with TRBD2 identical over 9 bases. J lost 1 base, V lost 10 bases, and 5 bases had no gene match. CDR3 length equals 13 residues. Germline V gene lookup returns CDR1 LGHDT and CDR2 YNNKEL (reference sequence). The CDR3 reads CAMLAGLSYEQYF. In DNA, the CDR3 is TGTGCCATGCTAGCGGGGTTGTCCTACGAGCAGTACTTC.

The chain employs TRBV6-5 and TRBJ1-2; D is perhaps TRBD1 (5 bases). Germline loops: CDR1 MNHEY, CDR2 SVGAGI. V was trimmed by 8 bases and J by 1 base, leaving 11 bases between them. The CDR3 runs 13 residues. CDR3 sequence: CASEDTFNYGYTF. CDR3 coding DNA: TGTGCCAGCGAGGACACATTTAACTATGGCTACACCTTC.

The chain has TRBV7-8 and TRBJ1-1; TRBD1 matches at 8 bases. The trim removed 0 bases at V and 11 bases at J, leaving 11 bases unmatched. CDR3 length: 15 residues. Germline loops: CDR1 SGHVS, CDR2 FQNEAQ. CDR3 protein: CASSLASGQGAWAFF. Here the CDR3 DNA reads TGTGCCAGCAGCTTAGCCTCGGGTCAGGGGGCTTGGGCTTTCTTT.

This rearrangement joins TRBV6-5 to TRBJ1-2; no clear D. V gave up 0 bases and J gave up 6 bases, with 14 bases separating them. Germline loops: CDR1 MNHEY, CDR2 SVGAGI. This CDR3 is 15 amino acids long. The CDR3 sequence is CASSYSSDNLDGYTF. The CDR3 bases are TGTGCCAGCAGTTACTCCTCAGACAACCTGGATGGCTACACCTTC.

This clone was seen just once. The J gene is TRBJ1-5, the V gene TRBV5-8; D gene ambiguous. The CDR3 has 12 amino acids. V was cut by 4 bases and J by 6 bases, with 8 bases left in between. Germline V CDR1 and CDR2: SGHTS, YDEGEE. The CDR3 spells CASSMSGQPQHF. The CDR3 region has the DNA TGTGCCAGCAGCATGAGTGGTCAGCCCCAGCATTTT. The full variable domain, rest sourced from reference TRBV5-8 and TRBJ1-5, is EAGVTQSPTHLIKTRGQQATLRCSPISGHTSVYWYQQALGLGLQFLLWYDEGEERNRGNFPPRFSGRQFPNYSSELNVNALELEDSALYLCASSMSGQPQHFGDGTRLSIL.

The rearrangement joins TRBV18 to TRBJ1-6; 8 positions agree with TRBD1. Germline trimming cut 5 bases from V and 5 bases from J; bases unmatched to any gene: 8. Germline loops: CDR1 KGHSH, CDR2 LQKENI. The CDR3 totals 16 residues. The DNA of the CDR3 is TGTGCCAGCTCATTGCGAACAGGGGGAGATAATTCACCCCTCCACTTT. Protein: CASSLRTGGDNSPLHF.